This TCR beta chain was obtained from a study of human T cells and chemical hapten exposure. Study results and limitations: A positive correlation with patch test score was found for PT1 expanded TCR counts.

TCRdb re-called the RACE reads through MiXCR, storing one row per CDR3 protein. Here the sample spans around 300,000 distinct CDR3 sequences, over 5% being singletons. This clonotype was counted many times. Its antigen is not known. Indicated time point: pre-sensitization, week 0. The treatment was: therapeutic diphenylcyclopropenone sensitization with weekly scalp DPC. From germline, CDR1 is SNHLY and CDR2 FYNNEI. J lost 8 bases, V lost 5 bases, and 5 bases had no gene match. The CDR3 contains 13 residues. The sequencing here drew on whole blood, taken in connection with sensitization to the hapten diphenylcyclopropenone (DPC). The sequence was collected from a woman younger than 30 with alopecia areata. Some clones in this sample may be carry-over from other donors' samples. The chain recombines TRBV2 with TRBJ1-2; 10 bases map to TRBD1. DNA of the CDR3: TGTGCCAGCAGTAAGGACAGGGGGTCCGGCTACACCTTC. This encodes CASSKDRGSGYTF. Drawing the rest from reference TRBV2 and TRBJ1-2, the complete variable domain is EPEVTQTPSHQVTQMGQEVILRCVPISNHLYFYWYRQILGQKVEFLVSFYNNEISEKSEIFDDQFSVERPDGSNFTLKIRSTKLEDSAMYFCASSKDRGSGYTFGSGTRLTVV.